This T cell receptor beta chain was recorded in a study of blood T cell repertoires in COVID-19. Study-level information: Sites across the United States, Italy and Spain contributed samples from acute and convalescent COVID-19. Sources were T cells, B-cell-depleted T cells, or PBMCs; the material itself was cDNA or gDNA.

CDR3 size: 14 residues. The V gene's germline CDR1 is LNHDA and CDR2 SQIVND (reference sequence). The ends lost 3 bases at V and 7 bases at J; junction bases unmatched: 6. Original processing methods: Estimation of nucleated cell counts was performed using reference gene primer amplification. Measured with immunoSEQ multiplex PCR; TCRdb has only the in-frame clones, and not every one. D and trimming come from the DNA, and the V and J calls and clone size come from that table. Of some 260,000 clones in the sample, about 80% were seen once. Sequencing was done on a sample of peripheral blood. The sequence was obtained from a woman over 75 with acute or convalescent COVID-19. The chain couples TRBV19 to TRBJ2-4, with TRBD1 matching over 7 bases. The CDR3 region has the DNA TGTGCCAGTAGTATCAGACAGGGAGAGAACATTCAGTACTTC. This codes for CASSIRQGENIQYF.